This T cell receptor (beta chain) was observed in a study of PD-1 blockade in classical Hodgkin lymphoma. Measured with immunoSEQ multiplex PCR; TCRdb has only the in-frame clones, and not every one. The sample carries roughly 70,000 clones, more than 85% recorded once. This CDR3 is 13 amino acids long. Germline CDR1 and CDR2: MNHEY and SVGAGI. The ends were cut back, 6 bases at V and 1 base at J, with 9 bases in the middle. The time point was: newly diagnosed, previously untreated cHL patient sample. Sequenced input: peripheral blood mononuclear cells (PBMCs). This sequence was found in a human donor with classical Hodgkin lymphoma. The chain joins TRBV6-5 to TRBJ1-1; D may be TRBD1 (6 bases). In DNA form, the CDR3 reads TGTGCCAGCAGAAGGGGACAGAACACTGAAGCTTTCTTT. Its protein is CASRRGQNTEAFF.